One and the same sample provided the 10 T cell receptor beta chains below, sequenced in a study of TIL therapy for anti-PD-1-resistant metastatic lung cancer. This was the immunoSEQ v3 assay. Data came from immunoSEQ multiplex PCR; TCRdb stores just in-frame clones and leaves some out. The table lists 45,000 to 60,000 clones, 79% of them singletons. Time point of the sample: pre-treatment sample, taken before nivolumab and TIL therapy. This sample comprised blood, obtained at baseline. The receptor set was obtained from a woman aged 25-80 years with non-small cell lung cancer.

The chain combines TRBV7-2 with TRBJ1-1, with D possibly matching TRBD1 (5 bases). CDR1 and CDR2 from the germline V gene are SGHTA and FQGNSA. Trimming took off 5 bases at V and 8 bases at J, with 9 bases between the two ends. The CDR3 covers 11 residues. The CDR3 coding sequence is TGTGCCAGCAGCGCGGGACCAGAAGCTTTCTTT. This codes for CASSAGPEAFF.

The V and J genes are TRBV6-4 and TRBJ2-1; 11 bases are a match to TRBD2. V lost 6 bases, J lost 6 bases, and 7 bases stayed unmatched. Germline CDR1 is MRHNA and CDR2 is SNTAGT. There are 15 residues in the CDR3. CDR3 sequence: CASSVGLADINEQFF. The CDR3, as DNA: TGTGCCAGCAGCGTGGGACTAGCGGATATCAATGAGCAGTTCTTC.

This sequence joins TRBV6-1 and TRBJ1-1; D might be TRBD1 (6 bases). Trimming took off 0 bases at V and 4 bases at J, with 12 bases between the two ends. There are 15 residues in the CDR3. The germline V gene encodes CDR1 MNHNS and CDR2 SASEGT. The DNA for the CDR3 is TGTGCCAGCAGTGAAGCGAGCGAGGGGGGCACTGAAGCTTTCTTT. Its translation is CASSEASEGGTEAFF.

This chain uses TRBV5-1 with TRBJ2-7, with D maybe TRBD1 (5 bases). Per the germline V gene, CDR1 is SGHRS and CDR2 is YFSETQ. V dropped 4 bases and J dropped 3 bases, with 11 bases sitting between them. This CDR3 spans 13 amino acids. CDR3 nucleotide sequence: TGCGCCAGCAGCACCGGACACGACTACGAGCAGTACTTC. As protein: CASSTGHDYEQYF.

The chain couples TRBV28 to TRBJ1-5, with 10 bases matching TRBD1. CDR3 size: 19 residues. V lost 3 bases and J lost 4; bases outside the gene matches: 15. Per the germline V gene, CDR1 is MDHEN and CDR2 is SYDVKM. The CDR3 protein is CASSFLSYGQGVRNQPQHF. CDR3 sequence (DNA): TGTGCCAGCAGTTTTTTGAGTTATGGACAGGGGGTACGGAATCAGCCCCAGCATTTT.

In its sample, this clone was seen many times. The gene calls are TRBV5-8 and TRBJ1-2, with TRBD1 matching 7 bases. V was clipped by 4 bases and J by 4 bases; unmatched bases: 7. Germline loops: CDR1 SGHTS, CDR2 YDEGEE. The CDR3 contains 14 residues. This CDR3 reads CASSPDRAGYGYTF. The CDR3 bases are TGTGCCAGCAGCCCAGACAGGGCTGGCTATGGCTACACCTTC.

The table lists this clone with a count of one. The chain uses TRBV19 and TRBJ2-1, with 10 nucleotides matching TRBD1. CDR1 LNHDA and CDR2 SQIVND come from the germline V gene (reference sequence). The CDR3 extends over 17 amino acids. V dropped 5 bases and J dropped 6; count of bases not matched to a gene: 13. CDR3 sequence reads: CASSLGPGQGFFNEQFF. The CDR3 DNA reads as TGTGCCAGTAGTTTAGGCCCGGGACAGGGGTTTTTCAATGAGCAGTTCTTC.

This chain joins TRBV11-3 and TRBJ1-2; no firm D call. The CDR3 totals 18 residues. The germline V gene has CDR1 SGHNT and CDR2 YENEEA. V was clipped by 5 bases and J by 7 bases, with 29 bases between them. The CDR3 here is CASSLPGPNSASYVGYTF. The CDR3 coding sequence is TGTGCCAGCAGCCTACCCGGCCCCAACAGTGCCTCTTATGTTGGCTACACCTTC.

The chain has TRBV4-1 and TRBJ1-2; perhaps TRBD1 as D (5 bases). CDR1 is MGHRA, CDR2 YSYEKL, per germline. The length of the CDR3 is 15 residues. Deletions cut 1 base from V and 4 bases from J, with 13 bases between. For the CDR3, the DNA is TGCGCCAGCAGCCAAGGGCCAGACAGCCTCTATGGCTACACCTTC. It is translated as CASSQGPDSLYGYTF.

V is TRBV9 and J is TRBJ2-6, with 9 bases identical to TRBD2. V was clipped by 4 bases and J by 2 bases; unmatched bases: 7. This CDR3 is 17 amino acids long. Germline lookup yields CDR1 SGDLS and CDR2 YYNGEE. The CDR3 protein is CASSPRTSDAGANVLTF. The CDR3 DNA reads as TGTGCCAGCAGCCCCAGGACTAGCGACGCTGGGGCCAACGTCCTGACTTTC.